A selection of T cell receptor beta chains follows, all from one sample in a study of OX40 agonist ivuxolimab in advanced cancers. Data came from immunoSEQ multiplex PCR; TCRdb stores just in-frame clones and leaves some out. Altogether around 62,000 clones are present, roughly 87% being singletons, with the ten largest covering 5.5%. Sequencing was performed on CD4+ or CD8+ T cells sorted from blood, taken in a trial of the OX40 agonist ivuxolimab. Every receptor here comes from an adult with an advanced solid tumor such as melanoma, head and neck, liver or kidney cancer. The CDR3 runs from the conserved cysteine through the conserved F or W. The D gene is left open where the match is weak. The size field is filled for only some rows; it gives once, few, many or a size class.

cdr3_nt,cdr3_aa,v_call,d_call,j_call,clone_size
TGTGCCAGCTCACCGGTCAGACAGGGTAATAATGAGCAGTTCTTC,CASSPVRQGNNEQFF,TRBV18,TRBD1,TRBJ2-1,-
TGTGCCAGCAGCCAAACCCGGGACAGGGCCTACGCACCCCTCCACTTT,CASSQTRDRAYAPLHF,TRBV4-2,TRBD1,TRBJ1-6,-
TGCGCCAGCAGACCCGGACTAGCGGGAACCTACAATGAGCAGTTCTTC,CASRPGLAGTYNEQFF,TRBV4-3,TRBD2,TRBJ2-1,-
TGTGCCAGCGCCACCGGGACTCCCACAGATACGCAGTATTTT,CASATGTPTDTQYF,TRBV11-1,-,TRBJ2-3,few
TGTGCCAGCAGTAGTGGCCAGGGAAGTCATCAGCCCCAGCATTTT,CASSSGQGSHQPQHF,TRBV7-9,-,TRBJ1-5,-
TGTGCCAGCACTCCCGAAAAAAAAGGAGGGGGATACTATGGCTACACCTTC,CASTPEKKGGGYYGYTF,TRBV6-4,-,TRBJ1-2,-
TGTGCCAGCAGCTGGCTGGGTACGCAGTATTTT,CASSWLGTQYF,TRBV7-6,-,TRBJ2-3,once
TGTGCCAGCAGCCTCCCGAGCGGGGGGGGTTTCGGGGAGCTGTTTTTT,CASSLPSGGGFGELFF,TRBV9,TRBD2,TRBJ2-2,-
TGTGCCAGCAGCTTGGGGGCCTCTGGAAACACCATATATTTT,CASSLGASGNTIYF,TRBV5-6,-,TRBJ1-3,-
TGCGCCAGCAGCGCCGGACAGGGTTTGAACACTGAAGCTTTCTTT,CASSAGQGLNTEAFF,TRBV5-1,TRBD1,TRBJ1-1,-
TGTGCCAGCAGTTACTCGGACGCAGATACGCAGTATTTT,CASSYSDADTQYF,TRBV6-5,-,TRBJ2-3,-
TGTGCCAGCAGCGGACAGGGCCTTCTCTACGAGCAGTACTTC,CASSGQGLLYEQYF,TRBV21-1,-,TRBJ2-7,-
TGCAGCGTGCGGGGGATGGGGAACACCATATATTTT,CSVRGMGNTIYF,TRBV29-1,-,TRBJ1-3,-
TGTGCCAGCAGCTTAGGTAGGGTCACTGAAGCTTTCTTT,CASSLGRVTEAFF,TRBV7-6,-,TRBJ1-1,-
TGTGCCAGCAGCCTCGGGCAGAACACTGAAGCTTTCTTT,CASSLGQNTEAFF,TRBV18,-,TRBJ1-1,-
TGTGCCAGCAGGGGGGGCTTAGTGTCCGAAGCCTATGGCTACACCTTC,CASRGGLVSEAYGYTF,TRBV27,-,TRBJ1-2,-
TGTGCCAGCAGCTTAGAGGAAGGGGACGCCTACGAGCAGTACTTC,CASSLEEGDAYEQYF,TRBV7-6,-,TRBJ2-7,-
TGTGCCAGCAGCCAAGTTTCGACGAGCTACAATGAGCAGTTCTTC,CASSQVSTSYNEQFF,TRBV4-2,-,TRBJ2-1,-
TGTGCCAGCAGCGTGACGGTGGACAGGGGGCGAGACAATCAGCCCCAGCATTTT,CASSVTVDRGRDNQPQHF,TRBV9,TRBD1,TRBJ1-5,-
TGTGCCAGCAGCTTAAGGGAGGGGGAGACCCAGTACTTC,CASSLREGETQYF,TRBV7-3,TRBD2,TRBJ2-5,-
TGTGCCAGCAGTGCGGGGAACACCGGGGAGCTGTTTTTT,CASSAGNTGELFF,TRBV2,-,TRBJ2-2,-
TGTGCCAGCAGCGGACAGAACTACGAGCAGTACTTC,CASSGQNYEQYF,TRBV2,-,TRBJ2-7,-
TGTGCCTGGAGTTCCGGGGCAGCAAATAGCAATCAGCCCCAGCATTTT,CAWSSGAANSNQPQHF,TRBV30,-,TRBJ1-5,few
TGCGCCAGCAGCCGCCGAGGGGGGGTTGGCTACACCTTC,CASSRRGGVGYTF,TRBV4-3,-,TRBJ1-2,-
TGTGCCAGCAGCCACAGGGACAGCGGAAACACCATATATTTT,CASSHRDSGNTIYF,TRBV5-6,TRBD1,TRBJ1-3,-
TGTGCCAGCAGCTTCTTATTGCGACAGGTAGAGACCCAGTACTTC,CASSFLLRQVETQYF,TRBV7-9,-,TRBJ2-5,-
TGTGCCAGCGGGGGGCCCACAGATACGCAGTATTTT,CASGGPTDTQYF,TRBV27,-,TRBJ2-3,-
TGTGCCAGTAGCGGCAGTATATACACTGAAGCTTTCTTT,CASSGSIYTEAFF,TRBV19,-,TRBJ1-1,-
TGTGCCATCAGTGAGTCTGCTGAGGGGAATGAGCAGTTCTTC,CAISESAEGNEQFF,TRBV10-3,-,TRBJ2-1,-
TGTGCCAGCAGCCTGGGACAGGCGTTCACAGATACGCAGTATTTT,CASSLGQAFTDTQYF,TRBV14,TRBD1,TRBJ2-3,once
TGTGCCAGCAGCCCGGCAACGGGCGCTGGGGCCAACGTCCTGACTTTC,CASSPATGAGANVLTF,TRBV5-6,-,TRBJ2-6,once